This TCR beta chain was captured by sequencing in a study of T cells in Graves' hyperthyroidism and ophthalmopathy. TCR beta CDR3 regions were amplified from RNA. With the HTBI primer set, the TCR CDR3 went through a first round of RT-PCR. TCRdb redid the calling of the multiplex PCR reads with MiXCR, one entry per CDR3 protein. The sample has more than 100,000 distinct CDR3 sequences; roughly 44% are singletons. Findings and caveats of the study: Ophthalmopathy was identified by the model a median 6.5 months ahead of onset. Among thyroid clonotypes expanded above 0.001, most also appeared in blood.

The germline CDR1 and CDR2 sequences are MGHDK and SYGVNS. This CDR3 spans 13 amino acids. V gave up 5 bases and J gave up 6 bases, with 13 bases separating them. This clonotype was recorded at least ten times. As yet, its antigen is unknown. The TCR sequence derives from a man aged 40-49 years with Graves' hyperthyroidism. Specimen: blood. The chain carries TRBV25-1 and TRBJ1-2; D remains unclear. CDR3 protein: CASSTGFSDGYTF. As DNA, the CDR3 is TGTGCCAGCAGTACGGGGTTTTCGGATGGCTACACCTTC.